A selection of T cell receptor beta chains follows, all from one sample in a study of Ad26.COV2.S vaccination and SARS-CoV-2 variants. Sequencing used immunoSEQ multiplex PCR; TCRdb keeps in-frame clones, though not all of them. The sample contains 300,000 to 500,000 clones, approximately 91% of which appear only once. Here the sequenced sample was peripheral blood, taken in a trial of Ad26.COV2.S vaccine versus placebo. These receptors were taken from a person between 18 and 60 years old who received the Ad26.COV2.S COVID-19 vaccine or a placebo. CDR3s include the opening cysteine and the closing phenylalanine or tryptophan. The D gene is left open where the match is weak. Not every row has a clone size; where given, it reads once, few, many or a size class.

V gene	D gene	clone size	J gene	CDR3 protein	CDR3 DNA
TRBV14	NA	NA	TRBJ1-6	CASSQEESPLHF	TGTGCCAGCAGCCAAGAGGAATCACCCCTCCACTTT
TRBV9	NA	NA	TRBJ1-4	CASSPVSWDEKLFF	TGTGCCAGCAGCCCCGTCTCGTGGGATGAAAAACTGTTTTTT
TRBV7-6	NA	once	TRBJ1-1	CASSLSDRQVENTEAFF	TGTGCCAGCAGCTTAAGCGACAGGCAAGTAGAGAACACTGAAGCTTTCTTT
TRBV7-9	NA	NA	TRBJ2-4	CASSLSQGYGIQYF	TGTGCCAGCAGCTTGAGCCAGGGTTATGGCATTCAGTACTTC
TRBV3-1/TRBV3-2	TRBD2	NA	TRBJ2-7	CASGGVLEQYF	TGTGCCAGCGGGGGGGTCCTCGAGCAGTACTTC
TRBV27	NA	NA	TRBJ1-6	CASTNDGPYNSPLHF	TGTGCCAGCACCAACGATGGCCCCTATAATTCACCCCTCCACTTT
TRBV6-2/TRBV6-3	NA	NA	TRBJ2-1	CASSPDLVKANEQFF	TGTGCCAGCAGTCCGGATTTGGTAAAAGCCAATGAGCAGTTCTTC
TRBV3-1/TRBV3-2	TRBD2	NA	TRBJ2-5	CPSSQDSGGAGAQYF	TGTCCCAGCAGCCAAGACTCCGGGGGGGCGGGGGCCCAGTACTTC
TRBV19	TRBD1	once	TRBJ1-2	CASSTLTGQRGYGYTF	TGTGCCAGTAGTACCCTGACGGGACAGCGCGGCTATGGCTACACCTTC
TRBV19	NA	NA	TRBJ1-5	CASSIIAQPQHF	TGTGCCAGTAGTATTATAGCCCAGCCCCAGCATTTT
TRBV5-4	TRBD1	once	TRBJ2-5	CASSPGQRETQYF	TGTGCCAGCAGCCCGGGACAGAGAGAGACCCAGTACTTC
TRBV7-8	NA	NA	TRBJ1-2	CASSRLNRNGYTF	TGTGCCAGCAGCCGATTAAACAGGAATGGCTACACCTTC
TRBV5-4	NA	NA	TRBJ1-1	CASSLPRNTEAFF	TGTGCCAGCAGCTTGCCGAGAAACACTGAAGCTTTCTTT
TRBV18	NA	NA	TRBJ2-4	CASSPPGSRDIQYF	TGTGCCAGCTCACCACCGGGGTCCCGGGACATTCAGTACTTC